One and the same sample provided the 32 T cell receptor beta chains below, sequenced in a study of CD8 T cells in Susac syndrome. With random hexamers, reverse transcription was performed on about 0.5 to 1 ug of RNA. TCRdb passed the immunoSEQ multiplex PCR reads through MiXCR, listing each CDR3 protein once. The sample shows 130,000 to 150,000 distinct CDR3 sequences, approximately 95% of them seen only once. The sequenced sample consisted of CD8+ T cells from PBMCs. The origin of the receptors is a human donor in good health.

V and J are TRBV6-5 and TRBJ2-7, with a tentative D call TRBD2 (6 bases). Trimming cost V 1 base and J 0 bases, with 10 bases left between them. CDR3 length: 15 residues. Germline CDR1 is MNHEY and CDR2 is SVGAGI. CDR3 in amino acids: CASSYYLASSYEQYF. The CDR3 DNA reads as TGTGCCAGCAGTTACTACCTAGCGAGCTCCTACGAGCAGTACTTC.

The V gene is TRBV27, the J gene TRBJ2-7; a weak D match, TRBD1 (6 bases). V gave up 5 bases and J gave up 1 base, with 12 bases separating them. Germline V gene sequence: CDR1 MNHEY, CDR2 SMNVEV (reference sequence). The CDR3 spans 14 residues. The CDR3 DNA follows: TGTGCCAGCAGTCCACCGGGACATTCCTACGAGCAGTACTTC. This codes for CASSPPGHSYEQYF.

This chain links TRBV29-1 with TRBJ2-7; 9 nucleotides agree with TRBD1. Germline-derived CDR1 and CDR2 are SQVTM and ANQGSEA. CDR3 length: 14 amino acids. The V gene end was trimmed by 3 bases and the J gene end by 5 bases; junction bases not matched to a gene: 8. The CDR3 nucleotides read TGCAGCGTTGAGGTCCTTGACAGGGGGGACGAGCAGTACTTC. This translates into CSVEVLDRGDEQYF.

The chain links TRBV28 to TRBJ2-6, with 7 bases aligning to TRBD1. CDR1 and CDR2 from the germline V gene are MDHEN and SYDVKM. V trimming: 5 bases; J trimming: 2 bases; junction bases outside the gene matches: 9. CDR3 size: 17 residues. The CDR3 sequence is CASSTRDSITGANVLTF. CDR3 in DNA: TGTGCCAGCAGTACGAGGGACAGTATTACTGGGGCCAACGTCCTGACTTTC.

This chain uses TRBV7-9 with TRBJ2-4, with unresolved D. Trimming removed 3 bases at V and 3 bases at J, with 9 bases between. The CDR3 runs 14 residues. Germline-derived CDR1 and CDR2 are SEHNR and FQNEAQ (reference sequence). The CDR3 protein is CASSFGDGKNIQYF. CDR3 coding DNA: TGTGCCAGCAGCTTTGGGGATGGCAAAAACATTCAGTACTTC.

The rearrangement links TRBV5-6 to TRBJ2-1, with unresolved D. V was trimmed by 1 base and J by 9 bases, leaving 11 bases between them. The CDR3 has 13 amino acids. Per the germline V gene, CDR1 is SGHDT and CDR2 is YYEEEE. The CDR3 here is CASSLWPRTEQFF. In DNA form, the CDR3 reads TGTGCCAGCAGCTTGTGGCCTCGGACTGAGCAGTTCTTC. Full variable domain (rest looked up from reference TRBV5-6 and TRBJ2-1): DAGVTQSPTHLIKTRGQQVTLRCSPKSGHDTVSWYQQALGQGPQFIFQYYEEEERQRGNFPDRFSGHQFPNYSSELNVNALLLGDSALYLCASSLWPRTEQFFGPGTRLTVL.

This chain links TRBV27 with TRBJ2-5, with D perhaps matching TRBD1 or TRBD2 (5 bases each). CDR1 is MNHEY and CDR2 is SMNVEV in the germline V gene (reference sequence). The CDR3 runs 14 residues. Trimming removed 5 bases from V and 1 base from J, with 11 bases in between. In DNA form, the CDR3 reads TGTGCCAGCAGTCACGGGGCAGCCCAAGAGACCCAGTACTTC. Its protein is CASSHGAAQETQYF.

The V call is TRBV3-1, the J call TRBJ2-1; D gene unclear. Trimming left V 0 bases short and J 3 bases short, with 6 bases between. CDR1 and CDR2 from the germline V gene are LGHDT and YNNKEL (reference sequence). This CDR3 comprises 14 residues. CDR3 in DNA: TGTGCCAGCAGCCAAGAGGCTGGCTACAATGAGCAGTTCTTC. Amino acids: CASSQEAGYNEQFF.

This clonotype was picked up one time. CDR3 DNA: TGTGCCAGCAGCTTAGGCGAAGGGTCCTCTGGGGCCAACGTCCTGACTTTC. It encodes CASSLGEGSSGANVLTF. The rearrangement joins TRBV7-9 to TRBJ2-6, with D uncertain. Trimming took off 1 base at V and 0 bases at J, with 10 bases between the two ends. Per the germline V gene, CDR1 is SEHNR and CDR2 is FQNEAQ (reference sequence). The CDR3 contains 17 residues.

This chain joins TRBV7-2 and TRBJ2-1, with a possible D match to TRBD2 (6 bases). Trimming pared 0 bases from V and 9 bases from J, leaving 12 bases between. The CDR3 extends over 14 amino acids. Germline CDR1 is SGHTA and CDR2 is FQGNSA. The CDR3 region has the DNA TGTGCCAGCAGCTTAGCACCTAGCGCGGTTGAGCAGTTCTTC. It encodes CASSLAPSAVEQFF. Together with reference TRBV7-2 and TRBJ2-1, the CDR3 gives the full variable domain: GAGVSQSPSNKVTEKGKDVELRCDPISGHTALYWYRQSLGQGLEFLIYFQGNSAPDKSGLPSDRFSAERTGGSVSTLTIQRTQQEDSAVYLCASSLAPSAVEQFFGPGTRLTVL.

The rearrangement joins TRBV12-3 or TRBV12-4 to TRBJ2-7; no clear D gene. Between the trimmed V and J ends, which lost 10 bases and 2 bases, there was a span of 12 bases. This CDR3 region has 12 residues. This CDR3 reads CATEDQPYEQYF. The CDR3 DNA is TGTGCCACCGAAGACCAACCCTACGAGCAGTACTTC.

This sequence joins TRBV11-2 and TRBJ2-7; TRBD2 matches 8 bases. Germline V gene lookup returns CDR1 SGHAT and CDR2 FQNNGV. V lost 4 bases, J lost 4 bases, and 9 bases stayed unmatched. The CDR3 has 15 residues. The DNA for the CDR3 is TGTGCCAGCAGCTACGAAGCGGGAGAGAATTACGAGCAGTACTTC. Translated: CASSYEAGENYEQYF.

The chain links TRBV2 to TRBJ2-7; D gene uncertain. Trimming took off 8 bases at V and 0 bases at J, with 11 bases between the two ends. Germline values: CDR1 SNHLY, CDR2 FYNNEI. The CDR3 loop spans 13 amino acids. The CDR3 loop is CASVTYSSYEQYF. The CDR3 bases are TGTGCCAGCGTAACGTACAGCTCCTACGAGCAGTACTTC.

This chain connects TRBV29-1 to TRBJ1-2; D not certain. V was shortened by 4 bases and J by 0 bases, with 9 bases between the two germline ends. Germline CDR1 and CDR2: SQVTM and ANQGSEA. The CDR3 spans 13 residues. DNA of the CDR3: TGCAGCGTTGGGGTAGATTCTAACTATGGCTACACCTTC. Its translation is CSVGVDSNYGYTF. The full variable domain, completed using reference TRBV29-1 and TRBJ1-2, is SAVISQKPSRDICQRGTSLTIQCQVDSQVTMMFWYRQQPGQSLTLIATANQGSEATYESGFVIDKFPISRPNLTFSTLTVSNMSPEDSSIYLCSVGVDSNYGYTFGSGTRLTVV.

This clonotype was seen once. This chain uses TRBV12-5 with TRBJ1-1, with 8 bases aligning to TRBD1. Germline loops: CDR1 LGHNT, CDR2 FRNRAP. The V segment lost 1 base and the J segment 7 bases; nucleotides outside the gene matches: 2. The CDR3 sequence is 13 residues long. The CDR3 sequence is CASGLDRGIEAFF. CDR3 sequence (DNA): TGTGCTAGTGGTTTGGACAGGGGGATTGAAGCTTTCTTT.

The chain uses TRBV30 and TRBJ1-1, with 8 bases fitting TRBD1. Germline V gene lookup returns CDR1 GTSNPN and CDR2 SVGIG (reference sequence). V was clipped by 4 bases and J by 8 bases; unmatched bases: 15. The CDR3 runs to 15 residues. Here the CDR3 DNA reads TGTGCCTGGACCTTCCCAGGACAGGGCGTCGGGGAAGCTTTCTTT. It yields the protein CAWTFPGQGVGEAFF.

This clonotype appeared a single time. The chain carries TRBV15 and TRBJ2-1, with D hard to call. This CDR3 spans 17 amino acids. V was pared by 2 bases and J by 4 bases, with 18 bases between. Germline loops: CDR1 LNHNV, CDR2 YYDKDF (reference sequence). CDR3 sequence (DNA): TGTGCCACCAGCAGACAACGCCCAGAGAACTTATACAATGAGCAGTTCTTC. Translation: CATSRQRPENLYNEQFF.

CDR3 residues: CSVSAGGPSGELFF. CDR3 in DNA: TGCAGCGTATCAGCGGGAGGGCCTAGCGGGGAGCTGTTTTTT. The V gene is TRBV29-1, the J gene TRBJ2-2; 10 positions match TRBD2. The trim removed 6 bases at V and 7 bases at J, leaving 8 bases unmatched. Germline V gives CDR1 SQVTM, CDR2 ANQGSEA. CDR3 length: 14 residues.

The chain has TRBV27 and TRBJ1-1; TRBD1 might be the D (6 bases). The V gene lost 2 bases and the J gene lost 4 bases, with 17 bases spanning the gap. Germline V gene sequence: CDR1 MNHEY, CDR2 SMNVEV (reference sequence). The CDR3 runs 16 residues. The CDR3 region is CASSLRYREIITEAFF. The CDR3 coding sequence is TGTGCCAGCAGTTTAAGGTACAGGGAGATAATCACTGAAGCTTTCTTT.

CDR3 nucleotide sequence: TGTGCCAGCAGTTCGACAGGTTGGAGACAGCCCCAGCATTTT. It codes for CASSSTGWRQPQHF. This chain connects TRBV27 to TRBJ1-5, with D perhaps TRBD1 (6 bases). Germline loops: CDR1 MNHEY, CDR2 SMNVEV (reference sequence). V gave up 4 bases and J gave up 7 bases, with 14 bases separating them. The CDR3 is made up of 14 amino acids.

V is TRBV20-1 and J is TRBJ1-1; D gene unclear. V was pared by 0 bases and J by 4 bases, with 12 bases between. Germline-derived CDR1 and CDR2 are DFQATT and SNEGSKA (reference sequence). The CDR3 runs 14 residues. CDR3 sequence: CSARDLRRGTEAFF. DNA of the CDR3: TGCAGTGCTAGAGATTTGAGGCGCGGCACTGAAGCTTTCTTT.

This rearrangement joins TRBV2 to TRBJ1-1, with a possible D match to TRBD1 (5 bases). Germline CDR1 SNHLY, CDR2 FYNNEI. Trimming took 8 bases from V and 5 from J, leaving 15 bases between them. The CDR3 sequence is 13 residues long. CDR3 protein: CASDTRGRTEAFF. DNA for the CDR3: TGTGCCAGCGACACGAGGGGTCGGACTGAAGCTTTCTTT.

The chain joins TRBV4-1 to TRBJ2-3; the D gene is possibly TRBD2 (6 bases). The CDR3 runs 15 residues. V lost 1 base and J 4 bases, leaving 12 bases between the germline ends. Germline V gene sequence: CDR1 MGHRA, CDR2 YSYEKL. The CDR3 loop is CASSQGISGADTQYF. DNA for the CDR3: TGCGCCAGCAGCCAAGGTATCTCGGGAGCAGATACGCAGTATTTT.

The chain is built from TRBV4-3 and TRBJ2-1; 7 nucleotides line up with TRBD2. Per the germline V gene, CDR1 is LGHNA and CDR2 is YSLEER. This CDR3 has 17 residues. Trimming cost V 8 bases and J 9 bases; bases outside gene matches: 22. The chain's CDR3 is CASAPLGAGEGVGEQFF. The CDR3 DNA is TGCGCCAGCGCCCCTCTGGGCGCGGGAGAGGGAGTTGGTGAGCAGTTCTTC.

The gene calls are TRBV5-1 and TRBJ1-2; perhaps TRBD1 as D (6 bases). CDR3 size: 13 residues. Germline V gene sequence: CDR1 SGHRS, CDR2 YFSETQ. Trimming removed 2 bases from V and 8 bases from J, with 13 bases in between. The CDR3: CASSLSDSWGYTF. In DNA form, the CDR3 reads TGCGCCAGCAGCTTATCGGACAGCTGGGGCTACACCTTC.

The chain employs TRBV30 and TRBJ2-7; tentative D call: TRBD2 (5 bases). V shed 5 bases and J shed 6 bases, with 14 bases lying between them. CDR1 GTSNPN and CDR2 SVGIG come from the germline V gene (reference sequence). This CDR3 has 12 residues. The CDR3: CAWGERESEQYF. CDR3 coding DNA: TGTGCCTGGGGGGAACGGGAAAGCGAGCAGTACTTC.

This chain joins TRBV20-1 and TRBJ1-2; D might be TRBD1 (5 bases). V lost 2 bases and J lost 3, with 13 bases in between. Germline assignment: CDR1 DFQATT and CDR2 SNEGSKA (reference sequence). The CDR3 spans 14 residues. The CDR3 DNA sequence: TGCAGTGCTAGAACCACCCAGGGCTACTATGGCTACACCTTC. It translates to CSARTTQGYYGYTF.

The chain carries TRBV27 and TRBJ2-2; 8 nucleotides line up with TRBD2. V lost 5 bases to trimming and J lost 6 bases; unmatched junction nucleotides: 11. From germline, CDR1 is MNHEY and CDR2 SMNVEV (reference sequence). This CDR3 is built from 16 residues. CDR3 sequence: CASSGRTSRTAGELFF. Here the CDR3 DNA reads TGTGCCAGCAGTGGCAGGACTAGCCGAACAGCCGGGGAGCTGTTTTTT.

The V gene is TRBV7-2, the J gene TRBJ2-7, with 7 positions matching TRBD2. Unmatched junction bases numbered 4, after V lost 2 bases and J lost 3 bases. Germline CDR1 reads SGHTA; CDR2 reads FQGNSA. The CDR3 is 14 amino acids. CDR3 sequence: CASSLPSGRYEQYF. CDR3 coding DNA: TGTGCCAGCAGCTTACCTAGCGGACGCTACGAGCAGTACTTC.

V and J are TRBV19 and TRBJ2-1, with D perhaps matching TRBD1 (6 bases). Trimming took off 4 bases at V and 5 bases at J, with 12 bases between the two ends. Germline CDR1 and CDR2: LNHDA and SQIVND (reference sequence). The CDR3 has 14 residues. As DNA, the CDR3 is TGTGCCAGTAGTAAAAGACAGGCTGACAATGAGCAGTTCTTC. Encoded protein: CASSKRQADNEQFF.

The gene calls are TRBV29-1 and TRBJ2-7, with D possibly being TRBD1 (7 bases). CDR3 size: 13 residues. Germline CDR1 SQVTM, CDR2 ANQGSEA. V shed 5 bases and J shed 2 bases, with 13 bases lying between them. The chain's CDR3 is CSVSGQGAYEQYF. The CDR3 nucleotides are TGCAGCGTTAGCGGGCAGGGGGCCTACGAGCAGTACTTC.

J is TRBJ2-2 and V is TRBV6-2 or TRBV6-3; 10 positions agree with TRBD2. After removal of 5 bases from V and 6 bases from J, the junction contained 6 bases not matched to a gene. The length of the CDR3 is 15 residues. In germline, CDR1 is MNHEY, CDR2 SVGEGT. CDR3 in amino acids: CASSPGLAIPGELFF. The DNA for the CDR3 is TGTGCCAGCAGTCCGGGACTAGCGATTCCCGGGGAGCTGTTTTTT.